The rows below give T cell receptor beta chains drawn from one sample of a study of cytomegalovirus exposure and HLA in healthy donors. Clones were read by immunoSEQ multiplex PCR, and TCRdb kept only the in-frame ones, dropping some. The sample shows hundreds of thousands of clones, roughly 83% of them seen only once. Sequenced: PBMCs. The receptors come from a young woman in good health and CMV-seronegative. CDR3s include the opening cysteine and the closing phenylalanine or tryptophan. D genes are given only for firm matches.

v_gene,len,j_gene,d_gene,CDR3aa
TRBV10-3,11,TRBJ2-3,NA,CAIKRGDTQYF
TRBV11-3,14,TRBJ2-1,TRBD2,CASSLGRLANEQFF
TRBV5-4,13,TRBJ2-5,NA,CASRPGEGWAQYF
TRBV7-2,17,TRBJ1-4,NA,CASSFRGGRHPNEKLFF
TRBV5-1,16,TRBJ2-7,TRBD1,CASSLVTGGVSYEQYF
TRBV6-5,15,TRBJ2-7,TRBD1,CASSTAGDRGYEQYF
TRBV7-8,15,TRBJ1-2,NA,CASTSGTKTNYGYTF
TRBV4-2,14,TRBJ1-1,NA,CASSQDVGNTEAFF
TRBV5-1,14,TRBJ2-1,TRBD1,CASSSRDRVGEQFF
TRBV28,14,TRBJ2-7,NA,CASSLARGSYEQYF
TRBV25-1,11,TRBJ1-4,NA,CASEYNEKLFF
TRBV2,13,TRBJ1-2,TRBD1,CASNRGTNYGYTF
TRBV2,13,TRBJ1-6,NA,CASSQTDNSPLHF
TRBV11-3,16,TRBJ2-2,TRBD2,CASSLGAGVNTGELFF
TRBV4-1,14,TRBJ1-5,NA,CASSPRQADQPQHF
TRBV27,16,TRBJ2-1,TRBD1,CASSSTGGGSYNEQFF